The 9 T cell receptor beta chains presented below share a single source sample, sequenced in a study of shared clonotypes between healthy human individuals (dated by TCRdb to the early 2020s). For the CD8 naive samples, CD45RO-negative cells were positively selected for CCR7, yielding a CD45RA+CCR7+ population from which TemRA cells were excluded. Receptors were amplified or captured by the immunoSEQ multiplex PCR assay. Sourced from immuneACCESS, this table was stored by TCRdb with only in-frame sequences that have V and J called. A share of the clones is absent; for the studies checked, an unresolved V gene accounts for under half, and the remainder has no known explanation. This sample is represented by 800,000 to 950,000 clones; about 96% of them were singletons. The ten largest clones represent about 0.25% of the sample. Sample: naive CD8+ T cells sorted from blood. Reading the label with the study, this specimen's cell subset or site is: CD45RA+CCR7+. Source of these receptors: a man aged 25 to 40 in good health.

The chain recombines TRBV27 with TRBJ2-7; 7 bases agree with TRBD1. V trimming: 5 bases; J trimming: 4 bases; junction bases outside the gene matches: 5. CDR3 length: 13 amino acids. The germline CDR1 and CDR2 sequences are MNHEY and SMNVEV (reference sequence). CDR3: CASSPLTGYEQYF. The CDR3 DNA follows: TGTGCCAGCAGTCCCCTGACAGGGTACGAGCAGTACTTC.

This rearrangement joins TRBV5-5 to TRBJ1-4, with D possibly being TRBD1 (5 bases). The V gene's germline CDR1 is SGHKS and CDR2 YYEKEE (reference sequence). The CDR3 consists of 17 residues. Trimming removed 4 bases from V and 6 bases from J, with 22 bases in between. The CDR3 region is CASSLRPRPVGDEKLFF. The CDR3 DNA reads as TGTGCCAGCAGCCTCCGGCCCCGACCGGTGGGGGATGAAAAACTGTTTTTT. The full variable domain, with the rest looked up from reference TRBV5-5 and TRBJ1-4, is DAGVTQSPTHLIKTRGQQVTLRCSPISGHKSVSWYQQVLGQGPQFIFQYYEKEERGRGNFPDRFSARQFPNYSSELNVNALLLGDSALYLCASSLRPRPVGDEKLFFGSGTQLSVL.

The rearrangement links TRBV27 to TRBJ1-4, with unresolved D. Per the germline V gene, CDR1 is MNHEY and CDR2 is SMNVEV (reference sequence). With 7 bases removed from V and 1 base from J, the gap between germline ends came to 13 bases. The CDR3 has 15 amino acids. CDR3 nucleotide sequence: TGTGCCAGCATGTCTTTATGGGAAACTAATGAAAAACTGTTTTTT. Protein: CASMSLWETNEKLFF.

The chain uses TRBV10-2 and TRBJ2-1; D is ambiguous. Germline V gene data show CDR1 as WSHSY and CDR2 as SAAADI. Trimming left V 0 bases short and J 2 bases short, with 11 bases between. This CDR3 has 16 residues. The CDR3 loop reads CASSESWGYPYNEQFF. DNA of the CDR3: TGCGCCAGCAGTGAGTCCTGGGGATACCCCTACAATGAGCAGTTCTTC.

The chain carries TRBV5-6 and TRBJ2-7, with a possible D match to TRBD1 (6 bases). V lost 0 bases and J 2 bases, leaving 9 bases between the germline ends. The germline V gene encodes CDR1 SGHDT and CDR2 YYEEEE. This CDR3 is built from 14 residues. The CDR3 here is CASSLGAGAYEQYF. The CDR3, as DNA: TGTGCCAGCAGCTTGGGCGCAGGGGCCTACGAGCAGTACTTC.

The chain is built from TRBV6-1 and TRBJ2-4, with D tentatively TRBD2 (6 bases). CDR1 is MNHNS, CDR2 SASEGT, per germline. This CDR3 is 16 amino acids long. Trimming shortened V by 0 bases and J by 10 bases, and 19 bases separated the two germline ends. The CDR3 coding sequence is TGTGCCAGCAGTGAAGCGCCCGGGCCGGGGGAGCGGATTCAGTACTTC. Its translation is CASSEAPGPGERIQYF.

The rearrangement joins TRBV5-5 to TRBJ2-1, with no clear D. V lost 1 base and J lost 0, with 5 bases in between. Germline V gene sequence: CDR1 SGHKS, CDR2 YYEKEE (reference sequence). This CDR3 is 14 amino acids long. The CDR3 DNA sequence: TGTGCCAGCAGCTTGTTTAGCTCCTACAATGAGCAGTTCTTC. Encoded protein: CASSLFSSYNEQFF.

The J gene is TRBJ1-2, the V gene TRBV27; no firm D call. This CDR3 contains 13 residues. Trimming shortened V by 8 bases and J by 10 bases, and 20 bases separated the two germline ends. CDR1 MNHEY and CDR2 SMNVEV come from the germline V gene (reference sequence). In DNA, the CDR3 is TGTGCCAGCGGAATACAAACCGGACGGAACTACACCTTC. Protein: CASGIQTGRNYTF.

This clone came up a few times. CDR3 sequence (DNA): TGTGCCAGTAGTATAGGCCTGATGGGCTACACCTTC. This translates into CASSIGLMGYTF. The chain combines TRBV19 with TRBJ1-2; D is unresolved. This CDR3 is 12 amino acids long. With 1 base removed from V and 8 bases from J, the gap between germline ends came to 8 bases. Germline lookup yields CDR1 LNHDA and CDR2 SQIVND (reference sequence). The variable domain in full, completed from reference TRBV19 and TRBJ1-2, reads DGGITQSPKYLFRKEGQNVTLSCEQNLNHDAMYWYRQDPGQGLRLIYYSQIVNDFQKGDIAEGYSVSREKKESFPLTVTSAQKNPTAFYLCASSIGLMGYTFGSGTRLTVV.